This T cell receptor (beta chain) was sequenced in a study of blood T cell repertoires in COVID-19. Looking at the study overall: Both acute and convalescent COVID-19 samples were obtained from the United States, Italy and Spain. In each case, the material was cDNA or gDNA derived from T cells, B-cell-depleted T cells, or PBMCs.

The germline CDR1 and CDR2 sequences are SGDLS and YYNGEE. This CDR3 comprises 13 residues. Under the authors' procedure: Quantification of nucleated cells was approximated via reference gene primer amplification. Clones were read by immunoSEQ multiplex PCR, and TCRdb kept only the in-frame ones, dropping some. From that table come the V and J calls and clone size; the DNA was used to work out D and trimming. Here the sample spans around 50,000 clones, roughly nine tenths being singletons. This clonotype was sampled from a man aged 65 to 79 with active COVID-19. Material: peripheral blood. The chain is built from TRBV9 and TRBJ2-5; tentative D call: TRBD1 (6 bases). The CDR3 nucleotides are TGTGCAGCTAAGGGACAACCATGGGAGACCCAGTACTTC. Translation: CAAKGQPWETQYF.